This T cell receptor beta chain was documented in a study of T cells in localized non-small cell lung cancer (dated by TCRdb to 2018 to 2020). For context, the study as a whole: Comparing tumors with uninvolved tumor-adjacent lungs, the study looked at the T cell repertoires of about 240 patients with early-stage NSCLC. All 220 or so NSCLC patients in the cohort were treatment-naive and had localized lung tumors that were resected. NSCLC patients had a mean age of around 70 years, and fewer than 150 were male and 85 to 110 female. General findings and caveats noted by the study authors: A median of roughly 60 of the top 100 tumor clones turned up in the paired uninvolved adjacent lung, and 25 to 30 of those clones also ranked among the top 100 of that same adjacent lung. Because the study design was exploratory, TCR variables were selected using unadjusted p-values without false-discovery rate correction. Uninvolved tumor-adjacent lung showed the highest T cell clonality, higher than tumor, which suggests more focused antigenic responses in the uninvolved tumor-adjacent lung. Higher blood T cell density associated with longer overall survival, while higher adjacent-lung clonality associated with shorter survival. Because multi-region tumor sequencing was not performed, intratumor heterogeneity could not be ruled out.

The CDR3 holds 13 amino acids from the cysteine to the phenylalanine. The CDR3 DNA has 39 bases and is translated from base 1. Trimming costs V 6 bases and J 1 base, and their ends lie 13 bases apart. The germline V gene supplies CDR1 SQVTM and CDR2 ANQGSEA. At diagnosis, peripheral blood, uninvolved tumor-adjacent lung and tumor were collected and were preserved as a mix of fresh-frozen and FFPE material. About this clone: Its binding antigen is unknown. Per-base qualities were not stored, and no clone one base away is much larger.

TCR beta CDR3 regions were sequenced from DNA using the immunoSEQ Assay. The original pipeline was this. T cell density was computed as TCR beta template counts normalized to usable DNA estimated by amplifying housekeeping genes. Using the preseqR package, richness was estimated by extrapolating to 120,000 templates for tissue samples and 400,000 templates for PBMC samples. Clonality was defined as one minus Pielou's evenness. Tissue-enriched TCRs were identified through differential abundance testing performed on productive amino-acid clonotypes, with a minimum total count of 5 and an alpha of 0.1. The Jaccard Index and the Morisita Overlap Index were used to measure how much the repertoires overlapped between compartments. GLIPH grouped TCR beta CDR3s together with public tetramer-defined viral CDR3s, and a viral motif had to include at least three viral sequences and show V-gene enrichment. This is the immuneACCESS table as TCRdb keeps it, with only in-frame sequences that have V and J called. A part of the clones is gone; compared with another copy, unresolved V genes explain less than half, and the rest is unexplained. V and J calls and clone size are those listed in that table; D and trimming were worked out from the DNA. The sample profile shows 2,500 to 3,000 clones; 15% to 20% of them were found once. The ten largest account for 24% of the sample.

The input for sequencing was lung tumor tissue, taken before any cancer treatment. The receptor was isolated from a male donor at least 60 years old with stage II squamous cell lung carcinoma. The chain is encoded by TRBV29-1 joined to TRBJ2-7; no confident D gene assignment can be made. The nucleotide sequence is TGCAGCGTCCCAGGTCGTGGGTCCTACGAGCAGTACTTC. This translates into CSVPGRGSYEQYF.